This T cell receptor beta chain was profiled in a study of blood T cell repertoires in COVID-19. Study-level background: Material from acute and convalescent COVID-19 was sourced from the United States, Italy and Spain.

The CDR3 loop spans 16 amino acids. V lost 3 bases to trimming and J lost 1 base, with 13 bases between them. CDR1 SGHDT and CDR2 YYEEEE come from the germline V gene. The table came from immunoSEQ multiplex PCR; TCRdb's copy has only in-frame clones and leaves some out. This table has around 160,000 clones, 65% to 85% appearing once. Material: peripheral blood. The origin of this receptor is a woman of 80 years or more with acute or convalescent COVID-19. This chain connects TRBV5-6 to TRBJ1-4; weak D call: TRBD1 (6 bases). Here the CDR3 DNA reads TGTGCCAGCAGCTCTAGGATACAGGGAACTAATGAAAAACTGTTTTTT. Encoded protein: CASSSRIQGTNEKLFF.